A selection of T cell receptor beta chains follows, all from one sample in a study of blood T cell repertoires in COVID-19. Assay used: immunoSEQ multiplex PCR; TCRdb lists only in-frame clones, some missing. The sample gives tens of thousands of clones, about 88% of which show up once; around 20% is in the top ten. The sequencing sample was made of peripheral blood. The origin of the receptors is a woman aged 80 or older with acute or convalescent COVID-19. Both conserved end residues are part of each CDR3. The D gene is left open where the match is weak. Clone size is shown for a subset of rows, as once, few, many or a class of expanded clone.

>TRBD1|TRBV19|TRBJ1-5|NA
CASSTGQINQPQHF
TGTGCCAGTAGTACGGGACAGATCAATCAGCCCCAGCATTTT
>NA|TRBV3-1/TRBV3-2|TRBJ2-4|NA
CASSRGATGSKNIQYF
TGTGCCAGCAGCCGGGGAGCGACAGGTTCCAAAAACATTCAGTACTTT
>TRBD1|TRBV19|TRBJ1-2|NA
CASSPGTGPNYGYTF
TGTGCCAGTTCACCGGGGACAGGCCCTAACTATGGCTACACCTTC
>NA|TRBV5-1|TRBJ2-3|NA
CASSPGNRVTDTQYF
TGCGCCAGCAGCCCCGGGAACAGGGTCACAGATACGCAGTATTTT
>TRBD2|TRBV4-2|TRBJ2-2|NA
CASSTGGLAGELFF
TGTGCCAGCAGCACCGGGGGGTTGGCCGGGGAGCTGTTTTTT
>NA|TRBV3-1/TRBV3-2|TRBJ2-7|NA
CASSVTESYEQYF
TGTGCCAGCAGCGTCACGGAGTCCTACGAGCAGTACTTC
>NA|TRBV2|TRBJ1-5|NA
CASSELAGDSNQPQHF
TGTGCCAGCAGTGAACTGGCAGGCGATAGCAATCAGCCCCAGCATTTT
>TRBD1|TRBV19|TRBJ1-4|NA
CASSARGRGVEKLFF
TGTGCCAGTAGTGCCCGGGGCAGGGGGGTTGAAAAACTGTTTTTT
>TRBD1|TRBV28|TRBJ2-7|few
CASSPGTVLSSYEQYF
TGTGCCAGCAGCCCAGGGACAGTCCTAAGCTCCTACGAGCAGTACTTC
>TRBD1|TRBV5-4|TRBJ1-1|NA
CASSSSRDRGFGTEAFF
TGTGCCAGCAGCTCCTCCCGGGACAGGGGGTTCGGCACTGAAGCTTTCTTT
>NA|TRBV2|TRBJ2-7|NA
CASRSGLSTYEQYF
TGTGCCAGCAGGTCCGGACTTTCGACCTACGAGCAGTACTTC
>NA|TRBV6-6|TRBJ1-1|NA
CASRIGGPKVNTEAFF
TGTGCCAGCAGAATAGGAGGGCCTAAAGTGAACACTGAAGCTTTCTTT
>TRBD1|TRBV14|TRBJ2-3|NA
CASSQRTDRPTDTQYF
TGTGCCAGCAGCCAGCGGACGGACAGGCCCACAGATACGCAGTATTTT
>TRBD1|TRBV6-2/TRBV6-3|TRBJ1-5|NA
CASSTGQVSNQPQHF
TGTGCCAGCAGTACGGGACAGGTTAGCAATCAGCCCCAGCATTTT